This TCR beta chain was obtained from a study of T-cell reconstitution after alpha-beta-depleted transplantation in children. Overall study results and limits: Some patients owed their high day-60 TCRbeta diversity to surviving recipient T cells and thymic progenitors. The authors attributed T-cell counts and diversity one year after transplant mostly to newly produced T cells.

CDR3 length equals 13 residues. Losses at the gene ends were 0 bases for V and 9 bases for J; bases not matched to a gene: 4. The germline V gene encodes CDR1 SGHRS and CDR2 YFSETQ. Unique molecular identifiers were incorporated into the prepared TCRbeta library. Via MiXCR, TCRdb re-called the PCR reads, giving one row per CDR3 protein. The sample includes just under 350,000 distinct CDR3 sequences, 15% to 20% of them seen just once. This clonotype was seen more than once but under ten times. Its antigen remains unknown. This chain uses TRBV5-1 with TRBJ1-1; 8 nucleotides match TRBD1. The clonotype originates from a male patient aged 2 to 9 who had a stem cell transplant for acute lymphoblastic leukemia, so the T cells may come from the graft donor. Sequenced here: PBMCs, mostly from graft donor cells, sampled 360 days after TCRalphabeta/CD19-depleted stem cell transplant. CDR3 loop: CASSLADRGKAFF. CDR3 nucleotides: TGCGCCAGCAGCTTGGCTGACAGGGGTAAAGCTTTCTTT.